What follows describes a single T cell receptor (beta chain). Its antigen is unidentified. Germline V gives CDR1 SNHLY, CDR2 FYNNEI. This CDR3 is 15 amino acids long. The V gene end was trimmed by 5 bases and the J gene end by 6 bases; junction bases not matched to a gene: 5. The primer mix had 60 Vbeta and 13 Jbeta primers. Repertoires were generated with immunoSEQ multiplex PCR, while TCRdb's copy carries only in-frame clones and drops some. The sample lists around 190,000 clones, roughly three quarters occurring once. The data belong to a study of cytomegalovirus exposure and HLA in healthy donors. Study-wide points: Presence/absence analyses supposed approximately even sequencing depth among donors. In an earlier analysis, productive rearrangement rates for most beta V segments clustered near 87% or 30%. The majority of CMV-associated TCR beta chains were reported as apparently HLA-restricted in a later analysis.

Sequenced: PBMCs. This sequence was found in a woman younger than 30 in good health and CMV-seronegative. The chain combines TRBV2 with TRBJ2-3; TRBD2 matches at 13 bases. Here the CDR3 reads CASSLLAGGPDTQYF. The DNA for the CDR3 is TGTGCCAGCAGTCTACTAGCGGGGGGGCCGGATACGCAGTATTTT.